These 23 T cell receptor beta chains were all obtained from the same sample, sequenced in a study of beta chain features in type 1 diabetes. Reverse transcription of all isolated RNA meant that expressed TCRB transcripts were sequenced. Sequenced by immunoSEQ multiplex PCR; TCRdb stores in-frame clones only, minus some. Of roughly 330,000 clones in the sample, 9.5% to 12% were seen once. The source material was naive CD4+ T cells from blood. These receptors were collected from a woman in her 30s in good health.

The V and J genes are TRBV29-1 and TRBJ1-1, with TRBD1 as a possible D gene (6 bases). Germline lookup yields CDR1 SQVTM and CDR2 ANQGSEA. V gave up 3 bases and J gave up 9 bases, with 17 bases separating them. The CDR3 is 13 amino acids. DNA for the CDR3: TGCAGCGTTGAGGACAGCCTTCATTCAAAAGCTTTCTTT. Its protein is CSVEDSLHSKAFF.

V is TRBV4-2 and J is TRBJ2-3; maybe TRBD1 (7 bases). Germline loops: CDR1 LGHNA, CDR2 YNFKEQ. This CDR3 is built from 13 residues. V gave up 4 bases and J gave up 4 bases, with 9 bases separating them. Here the CDR3 reads CASSPGGPDTQYF. The DNA of the CDR3 is TGTGCCAGCAGCCCAGGGGGGCCAGATACGCAGTATTTT.

In this sample, this clone turned up a few times. The V call is TRBV6-5, the J call TRBJ1-5; D is perhaps TRBD1 (6 bases). The length of the CDR3 is 13 residues. V was clipped by 8 bases and J by 4 bases, with 12 bases between them. Germline V gives CDR1 MNHEY, CDR2 SVGAGI. The CDR3 reads CASGGGGNQPQHF. In nucleotides, the CDR3 is TGTGCCAGCGGGGGGGGCGGGAATCAGCCCCAGCATTTT.

CDR3 DNA: TGTGCCTGGAGTGGGTGGGGGGGCAACACAGATACGCAGTATTTT. Protein: CAWSGWGGNTDTQYF. The chain links TRBV30 to TRBJ2-3, with D perhaps matching TRBD2 (7 bases). This CDR3 is built from 15 residues. Germline V gene sequence: CDR1 GTSNPN, CDR2 SVGIG (reference sequence). The V gene lost 1 base and the J gene lost 2 bases, with 13 bases spanning the gap.

This clone has just a few counts. The chain uses TRBV11-2 and TRBJ1-2; weak D call: TRBD1 (5 bases). This CDR3 comprises 14 residues. From germline, CDR1 is SGHAT and CDR2 FQNNGV. The V and J ends lost 6 bases and 2 bases respectively, with 13 bases between them. The chain's CDR3 is CASRQSGKNYGYTF. CDR3 nucleotides: TGTGCCAGCAGGCAATCAGGGAAGAACTATGGCTACACCTTC.

The genes are TRBV28 and TRBJ2-1; 9 nucleotides line up with TRBD1. The V segment lost 5 bases and the J segment 8 bases; nucleotides outside the gene matches: 7. The germline gives CDR1 MDHEN, CDR2 SYDVKM. The CDR3 contains 14 residues. The CDR3 sequence: CASSPGQGGYEQFF. The CDR3 DNA is TGTGCCAGCAGTCCGGGACAGGGTGGGTATGAGCAGTTCTTC. The whole variable domain, remainder taken from reference TRBV28 and TRBJ2-1, is DVKVTQSSRYLVKRTGEKVFLECVQDMDHENMFWYRQDPGLGLRLIYFSYDVKMKEKGDIPEGYSVSREKKERFSLILESASTNQTSMYLCASSPGQGGYEQFFGPGTRLTVL.

The chain links TRBV5-6 to TRBJ2-7; 8 bases agree with TRBD1. There are 12 residues in the CDR3. Germline V CDR1 and CDR2: SGHDT, YYEEEE. Trimming cost V 1 base and J 8 bases; bases outside gene matches: 2. The CDR3 is CASSLNRGKQYF. Written as DNA, the CDR3 is TGTGCCAGCAGCTTGAACAGGGGGAAGCAGTACTTC. The full variable domain, with the rest looked up from reference TRBV5-6 and TRBJ2-7, is DAGVTQSPTHLIKTRGQQVTLRCSPKSGHDTVSWYQQALGQGPQFIFQYYEEEERQRGNFPDRFSGHQFPNYSSELNVNALLLGDSALYLCASSLNRGKQYFGPGTRLTVT.

V usage is TRBV14 and J usage is TRBJ1-1, with D possibly TRBD1 on 6 matching bases. Germline assignment: CDR1 SGHDN and CDR2 FVKESK. Between the trimmed V and J ends, which lost 2 bases and 8 bases, there was a span of 12 bases. The CDR3 runs to 13 residues. The CDR3 region has the DNA TGTGCCAGCAGCCAATTGATCGGGACAGAAGCTTTCTTT. It yields the protein CASSQLIGTEAFF.

This clone was observed a handful of times. The chain uses TRBV4-2 and TRBJ1-2, with 10 bases identical to TRBD1. Germline CDR1 and CDR2: LGHNA and YNFKEQ. The CDR3 is made up of 17 amino acids. V was clipped by 1 base and J by 9 bases; unmatched bases: 14. CDR3: CASSQAGAGRDRGSYTF. DNA for the CDR3: TGTGCCAGCAGCCAAGCTGGAGCGGGCCGGGACAGGGGTAGCTACACCTTC.

This clone was detected once. This sequence joins TRBV27 and TRBJ2-7; maybe TRBD2 (5 bases). V dropped 6 bases and J dropped 1 base, with 10 bases sitting between them. Per the germline V gene, CDR1 is MNHEY and CDR2 is SMNVEV (reference sequence). The CDR3 runs 13 residues. DNA of the CDR3: TGTGCCAGCAGATGGTCGGGATCCTACGAGCAGTACTTC. Its translation is CASRWSGSYEQYF.

The chain uses TRBV29-1 and TRBJ2-1, with TRBD2 matching over 12 bases. V lost 4 bases, J lost 16 bases, and 11 bases stayed unmatched. CDR3 length: 13 amino acids. Germline V gene sequence: CDR1 SQVTM, CDR2 ANQGSEA. This CDR3 reads CSVVGRLAGEPFF. In nucleotides, the CDR3 is TGCAGCGTTGTGGGCCGACTAGCGGGAGAACCTTTCTTC.

Concerning this clone itself: This sample also contains other DNA sequences that code for the same CDR3. The chain joins TRBV18 to TRBJ2-7; 10 nucleotides align to TRBD2. Germline trimming cut 3 bases from V and 0 bases from J; bases unmatched to any gene: 2. The CDR3 consists of 15 residues. CDR1 is KGHSH, CDR2 LQKENI, per germline. The CDR3 region is CASSPPSGSSYEQYF. The CDR3 region has the DNA TGTGCCAGCTCACCGCCTAGCGGGAGCTCCTACGAGCAGTACTTC.

This clone occurred a few times. This chain links TRBV5-1 with TRBJ1-1, with 8 bases aligning to TRBD1. V lost 4 bases to trimming and J lost 0 bases; unmatched junction nucleotides: 11. CDR1 and CDR2 (germline): SGHRS, YFSETQ. The CDR3 runs 17 residues. The CDR3 nucleotides read TGCGCCAGCAGCGGGGGACAGGTGGTGGGATTGAACACTGAAGCTTTCTTT. Protein sequence: CASSGGQVVGLNTEAFF.

This clone was seen a handful of times. V and J are TRBV5-1 and TRBJ2-1, with 9 bases fitting TRBD2. This CDR3 has 17 amino acids. Germline CDR1 is SGHRS and CDR2 is YFSETQ. The junction had 11 bases not matched to a gene; V was cut back by 0 bases and J by 7 bases. The chain's CDR3 is CASSLVLAGPLGNEQFF. DNA for the CDR3: TGCGCCAGCAGCTTGGTGCTAGCGGGGCCCCTCGGGAATGAGCAGTTCTTC. The full variable domain, with the rest looked up from reference TRBV5-1 and TRBJ2-1, is KAGVTQTPRYLIKTRGQQVTLSCSPISGHRSVSWYQQTPGQGLQFLFEYFSETQRNKGNFPGRFSGRQFSNSRSEMNVSTLELGDSALYLCASSLVLAGPLGNEQFFGPGTRLTVL.

The chain links TRBV7-9 to TRBJ2-7; 8 bases map to TRBD2. The germline V gene has CDR1 SEHNR and CDR2 FQNEAQ (reference sequence). CDR3 length equals 15 residues. After removal of 5 bases from V and 3 bases from J, the junction contained 9 bases not matched to a gene. Written as DNA, the CDR3 is TGTGCCAGCAGCCTGATTAGCGGGACCTACTACGAGCAGTACTTC. It yields the protein CASSLISGTYYEQYF.

This clone was seen more than once but under ten times. The V call is TRBV10-3, the J call TRBJ2-7; D is uncertain. Trimming cost V 4 bases and J 0 bases, with 4 bases left between them. The germline gives CDR1 ENHRY, CDR2 SYGVKD. The CDR3 is 12 residues long. Written as DNA, the CDR3 is TGTGCCATCAGTGCTCGCTCCTACGAGCAGTACTTC. This encodes CAISARSYEQYF.

V gene TRBV5-1 combines with J gene TRBJ2-1; 14 bases line up with TRBD2. This CDR3 region has 17 residues. With V trimmed by 5 bases and J by 9 bases, 13 bases remained unmatched. Germline loops: CDR1 SGHRS, CDR2 YFSETQ. CDR3: CASSRHRDGLAGGEQFF. CDR3 nucleotide sequence: TGCGCCAGCAGTCGACACAGGGACGGACTAGCGGGGGGTGAGCAGTTCTTC.

The genes are TRBV25-1 and TRBJ2-7; the match to TRBD1 covers 9 bases. The V gene's germline CDR1 is MGHDK and CDR2 SYGVNS. The CDR3 is 15 residues long. V lost 4 bases to trimming and J lost 3 bases; unmatched junction nucleotides: 7. The DNA of the CDR3 is TGTGCCAGCAGTGGGGCAGGGACAGGGAACTACGAGCAGTACTTC. Its protein is CASSGAGTGNYEQYF.

The rearrangement joins TRBV7-8 to TRBJ2-7; TRBD1 matches 7 bases. CDR1 SGHVS and CDR2 FQNEAQ come from the germline V gene. The V gene end was trimmed by 5 bases and the J gene end by 3 bases; junction bases not matched to a gene: 16. This CDR3 region has 17 residues. Written as DNA, the CDR3 is TGTGCCAGCAGCCCGACCCGGGACAGCCTAATTAACTACGAGCAGTACTTC. Translation: CASSPTRDSLINYEQYF. The full variable domain, completed using reference TRBV7-8 and TRBJ2-7, is GAGVSQSPRYKVAKRGQDVALRCDPISGHVSLFWYQQALGQGPEFLTYFQNEAQLDKSGLPSDRFFAERPEGSVSTLKIQRTQQEDSAVYLCASSPTRDSLINYEQYFGPGTRLTVT.

The gene calls are TRBV7-9 and TRBJ1-5; tentative D call: TRBD1 (5 bases). V was clipped by 0 bases and J by 12 bases, with 12 bases between them. Per germline, CDR1 SEHNR and CDR2 FQNEAQ (reference sequence). This CDR3 spans 13 amino acids. The CDR3 DNA is TGTGCCAGCAGCTTAGCGCCCGCAGGGTACCAGCATTTT. Protein: CASSLAPAGYQHF.

This clone was observed a handful of times. The junction differs from germline at one of its ends, possibly a read error. The chain couples TRBV4-1 to TRBJ2-7; 10 positions match TRBD1. From germline, CDR1 is MGHRA and CDR2 YSYEKL. There are 16 residues in the CDR3. CDR3 DNA sequence: TGCGCCAGCAGCAAAGATCCCGGACAGGGGGTCTACGAGCAGTACTTC. Translated, it gives CASSKDPGQGVYEQYF.

This chain uses TRBV21-1 with TRBJ2-5; TRBD2 is the table's D call, not checked against the DNA. TRBV21-1 is given as a pseudogene. The CDR3 sequence is 12 residues long. For the CDR3, the DNA is TGTGCCAGCAGCTGGTCGGAAGAGACCCAGTACTTC. Its translation is CASSWSEETQYF.

This clone was detected only a few times. The genes are TRBV28 and TRBJ2-5; 7 nucleotides line up with TRBD1. This CDR3 has 16 residues. The germline CDR1 and CDR2 sequences are MDHEN and SYDVKM. V trimming: 2 bases; J trimming: 7 bases; junction bases outside the gene matches: 13. The CDR3 sequence is CASSLPRDSPGSTQYF. The CDR3, as DNA: TGTGCCAGCAGTTTACCCCGGGACAGCCCGGGATCGACCCAGTACTTC. The complete variable domain, with remaining parts taken from reference TRBV28 and TRBJ2-5, reads DVKVTQSSRYLVKRTGEKVFLECVQDMDHENMFWYRQDPGLGLRLIYFSYDVKMKEKGDIPEGYSVSREKKERFSLILESASTNQTSMYLCASSLPRDSPGSTQYFGPGTRLLVL.